A single T cell receptor beta chain is shown here with its context. This specimen belongs to a study of CD8+ T cells in alopecia areata. The sequencing template was cDNA reverse transcribed from extracted RNA. The table came from immunoSEQ multiplex PCR; TCRdb's copy has only in-frame clones and leaves some out. The table has around 180,000 clones, approximately 57% seen once; the top ten hold approximately 1%. Treatment defined: oral pan-JAK inhibitor, 5-10 mg twice daily. As part of sample collection, lesional scalp punch biopsies and peripheral blood were taken from alopecia areata patients. Material: CD4+ T cells sorted from blood, obtained at week 24, from a patient treated with tofacitinib. The clonotype originates from a human donor with alopecia areata.

The CDR3 DNA reads as TGTGCCTGGAGTGTACAAGGACAGGGGGTTAATCAGCCCCAGCATTTT. Translation: CAWSVQGQGVNQPQHF. The chain has TRBV30 and TRBJ1-5, with 10 bases lining up with TRBD1. With V trimmed by 0 bases and J by 4 bases, 6 bases remained unmatched. Per germline, CDR1 GTSNPN and CDR2 SVGIG (reference sequence). This CDR3 is built from 16 residues.